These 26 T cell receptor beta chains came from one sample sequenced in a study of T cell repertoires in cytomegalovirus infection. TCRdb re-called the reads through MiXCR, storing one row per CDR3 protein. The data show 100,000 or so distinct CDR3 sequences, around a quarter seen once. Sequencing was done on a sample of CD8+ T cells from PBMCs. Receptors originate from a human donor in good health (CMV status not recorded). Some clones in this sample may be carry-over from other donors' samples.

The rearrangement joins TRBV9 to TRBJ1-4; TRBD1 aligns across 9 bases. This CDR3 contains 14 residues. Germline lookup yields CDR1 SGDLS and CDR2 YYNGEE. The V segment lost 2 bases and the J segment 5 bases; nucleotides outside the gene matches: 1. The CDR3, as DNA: TGTGCCAGCAGCGTGACAGGGGGAAATGAAAAACTGTTTTTT. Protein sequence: CASSVTGGNEKLFF.

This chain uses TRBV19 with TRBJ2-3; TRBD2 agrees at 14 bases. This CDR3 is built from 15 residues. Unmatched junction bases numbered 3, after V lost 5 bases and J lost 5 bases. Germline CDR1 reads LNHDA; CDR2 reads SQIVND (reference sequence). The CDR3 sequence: CASSEGLAGGDTQYF. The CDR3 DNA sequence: TGTGCCAGTAGTGAAGGACTAGCGGGGGGAGATACGCAGTATTTT. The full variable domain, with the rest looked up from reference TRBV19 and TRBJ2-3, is DGGITQSPKYLFRKEGQNVTLSCEQNLNHDAMYWYRQDPGQGLRLIYYSQIVNDFQKGDIAEGYSVSREKKESFPLTVTSAQKNPTAFYLCASSEGLAGGDTQYFGPGTRLTVL.

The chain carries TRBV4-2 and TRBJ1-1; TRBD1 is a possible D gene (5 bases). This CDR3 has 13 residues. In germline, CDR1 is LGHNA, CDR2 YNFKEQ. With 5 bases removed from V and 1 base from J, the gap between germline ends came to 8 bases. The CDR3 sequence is CASSGAGNTEAFF. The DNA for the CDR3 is TGTGCCAGCAGCGGGGCAGGGAACACTGAAGCTTTCTTT.

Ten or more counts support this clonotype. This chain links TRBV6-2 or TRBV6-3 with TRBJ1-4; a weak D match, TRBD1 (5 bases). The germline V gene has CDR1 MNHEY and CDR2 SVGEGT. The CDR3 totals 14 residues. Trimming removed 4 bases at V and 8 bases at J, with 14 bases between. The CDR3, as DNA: TGTGCCAGCAGTTGGAGATCGTCAGGGGAAAAACTGTTTTTT. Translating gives CASSWRSSGEKLFF.

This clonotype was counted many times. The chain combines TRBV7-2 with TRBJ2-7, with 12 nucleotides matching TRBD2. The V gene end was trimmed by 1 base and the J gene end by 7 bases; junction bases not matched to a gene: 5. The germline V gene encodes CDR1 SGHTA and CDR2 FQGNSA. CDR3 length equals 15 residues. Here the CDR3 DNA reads TGTGCCAGCAGCTTAGTCAGCACTAGCGGGGGGGAGCAGTACTTC. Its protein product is CASSLVSTSGGEQYF.

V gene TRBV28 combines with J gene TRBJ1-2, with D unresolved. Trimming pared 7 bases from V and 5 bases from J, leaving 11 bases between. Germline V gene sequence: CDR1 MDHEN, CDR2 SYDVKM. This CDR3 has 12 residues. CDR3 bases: TGTGCCAGCACCCAGGACTTTTATGGCTACACCTTC. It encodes CASTQDFYGYTF.

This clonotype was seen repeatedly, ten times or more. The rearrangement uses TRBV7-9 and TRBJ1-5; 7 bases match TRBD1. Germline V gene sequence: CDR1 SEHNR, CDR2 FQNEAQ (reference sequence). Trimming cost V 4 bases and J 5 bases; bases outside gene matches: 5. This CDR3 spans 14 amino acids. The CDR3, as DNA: TGTGCCAGCAGCTCCTCGACAGGGTATCAGCCCCAGCATTTT. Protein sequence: CASSSSTGYQPQHF.

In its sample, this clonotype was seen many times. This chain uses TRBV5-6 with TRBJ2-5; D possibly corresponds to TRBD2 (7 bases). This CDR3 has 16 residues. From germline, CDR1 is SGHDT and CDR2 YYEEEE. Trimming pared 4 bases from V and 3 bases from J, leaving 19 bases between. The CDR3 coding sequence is TGTGCCAGCAGCACCCGGGGAGGGGGGTACGAAGAGACCCAGTACTTC. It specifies CASSTRGGGYEETQYF.

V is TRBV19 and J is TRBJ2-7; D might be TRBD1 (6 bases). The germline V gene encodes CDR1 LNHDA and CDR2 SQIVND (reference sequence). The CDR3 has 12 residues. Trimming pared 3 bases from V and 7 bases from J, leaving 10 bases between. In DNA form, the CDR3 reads TGTGCCAGTAGTATTGGGACAAGGGAGCAGTACTTC. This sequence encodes CASSIGTREQYF.

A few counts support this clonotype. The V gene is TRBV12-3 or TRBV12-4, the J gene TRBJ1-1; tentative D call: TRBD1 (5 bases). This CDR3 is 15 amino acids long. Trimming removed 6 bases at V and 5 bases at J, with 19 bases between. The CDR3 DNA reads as TGTGCCAGCAGGGCCCCGGGCCAAGGGGTTACTGAAGCTTTCTTT. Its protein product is CASRAPGQGVTEAFF.

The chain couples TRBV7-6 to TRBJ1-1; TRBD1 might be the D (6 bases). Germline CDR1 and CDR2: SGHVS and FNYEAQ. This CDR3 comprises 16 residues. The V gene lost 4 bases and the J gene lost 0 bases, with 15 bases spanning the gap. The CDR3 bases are TGTGCCAGCAGCTATACAGAGACAGGCCTGAACACTGAAGCTTTCTTT. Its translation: CASSYTETGLNTEAFF.

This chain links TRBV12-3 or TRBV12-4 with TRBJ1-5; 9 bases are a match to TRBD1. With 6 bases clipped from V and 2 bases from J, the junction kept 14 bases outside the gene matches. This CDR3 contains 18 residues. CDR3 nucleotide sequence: TGTGCCAGCAGCCGGCTAAAGACAGGGGGACCTGGCAATCAGCCCCAGCATTTT. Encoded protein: CASSRLKTGGPGNQPQHF.

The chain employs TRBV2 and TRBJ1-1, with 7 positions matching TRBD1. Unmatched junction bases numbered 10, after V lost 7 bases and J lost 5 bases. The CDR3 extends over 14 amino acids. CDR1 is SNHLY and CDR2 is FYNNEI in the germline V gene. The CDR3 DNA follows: TGTGCCAGCACCGGGGACAGCGGCTTTACTGAAGCTTTCTTT. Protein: CASTGDSGFTEAFF.

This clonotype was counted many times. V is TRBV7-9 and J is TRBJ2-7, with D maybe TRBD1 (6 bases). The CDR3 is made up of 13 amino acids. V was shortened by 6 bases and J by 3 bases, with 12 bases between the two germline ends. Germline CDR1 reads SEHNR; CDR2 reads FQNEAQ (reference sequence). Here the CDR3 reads CASSLRDNYEQYF. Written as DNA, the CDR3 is TGTGCCAGCAGTCTCCGGGACAACTACGAGCAGTACTTC.

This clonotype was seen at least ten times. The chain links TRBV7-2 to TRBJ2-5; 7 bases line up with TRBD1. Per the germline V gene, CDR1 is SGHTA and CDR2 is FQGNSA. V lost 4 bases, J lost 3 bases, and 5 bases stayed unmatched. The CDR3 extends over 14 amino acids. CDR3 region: CASSSPDREETQYF. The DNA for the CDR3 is TGTGCCAGCAGCTCACCCGACAGGGAAGAGACCCAGTACTTC.

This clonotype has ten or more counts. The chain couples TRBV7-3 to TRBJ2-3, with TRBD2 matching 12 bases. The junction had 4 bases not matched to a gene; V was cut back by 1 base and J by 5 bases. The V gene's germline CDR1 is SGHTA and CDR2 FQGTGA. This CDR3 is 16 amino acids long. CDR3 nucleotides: TGTGCCAGCAGCTTAAAGACTAGCGGGGGAGGAGATACGCAGTATTTT. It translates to CASSLKTSGGGDTQYF.

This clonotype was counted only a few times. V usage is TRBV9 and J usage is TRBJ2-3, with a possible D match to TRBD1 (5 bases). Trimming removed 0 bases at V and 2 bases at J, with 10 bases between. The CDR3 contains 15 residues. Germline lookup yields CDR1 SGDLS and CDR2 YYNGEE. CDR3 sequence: CASSVEAGPTDTQYF. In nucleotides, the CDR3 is TGTGCCAGCAGCGTAGAAGCAGGGCCCACAGATACGCAGTATTTT.

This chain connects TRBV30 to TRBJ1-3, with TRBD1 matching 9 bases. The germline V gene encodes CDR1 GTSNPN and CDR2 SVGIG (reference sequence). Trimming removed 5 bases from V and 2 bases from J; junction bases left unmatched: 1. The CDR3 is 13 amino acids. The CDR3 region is CAWGQGTGNTIYF. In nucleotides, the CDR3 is TGTGCCTGGGGACAGGGGACTGGAAACACCATATATTTT.

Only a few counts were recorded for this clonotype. CDR3 region: CASSLQSSTDTQYF. Here the CDR3 DNA reads TGTGCCAGCAGTTTACAGTCCAGCACAGATACGCAGTATTTT. The chain couples TRBV27 to TRBJ2-3; D is unclear. V was clipped by 2 bases and J by 0 bases, with 6 bases between them. Germline-derived CDR1 and CDR2 are MNHEY and SMNVEV (reference sequence). The CDR3 spans 14 residues.

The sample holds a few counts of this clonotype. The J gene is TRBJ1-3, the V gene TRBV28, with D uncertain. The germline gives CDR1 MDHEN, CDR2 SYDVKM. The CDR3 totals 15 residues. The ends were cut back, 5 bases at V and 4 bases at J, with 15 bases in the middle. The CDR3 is CASSLAGSPGNTIYF. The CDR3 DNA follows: TGTGCCAGCAGTCTGGCCGGGAGCCCAGGAAACACCATATATTTT.

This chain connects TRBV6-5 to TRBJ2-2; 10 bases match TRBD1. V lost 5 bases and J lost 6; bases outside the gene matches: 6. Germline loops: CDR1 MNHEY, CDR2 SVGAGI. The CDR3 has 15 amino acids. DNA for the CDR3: TGTGCCAGCAGTAAGGGACAGGGGCTCGCCGGGGAGCTGTTTTTT. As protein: CASSKGQGLAGELFF.

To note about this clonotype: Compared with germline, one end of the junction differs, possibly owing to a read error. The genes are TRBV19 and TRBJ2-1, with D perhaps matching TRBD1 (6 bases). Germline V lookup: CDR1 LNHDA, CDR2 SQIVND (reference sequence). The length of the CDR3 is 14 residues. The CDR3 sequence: CASKHDWGRNEQSF. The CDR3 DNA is TGTGCCAGCAAACATGACTGGGGGCGGAATGAGCAGTCCTTC.

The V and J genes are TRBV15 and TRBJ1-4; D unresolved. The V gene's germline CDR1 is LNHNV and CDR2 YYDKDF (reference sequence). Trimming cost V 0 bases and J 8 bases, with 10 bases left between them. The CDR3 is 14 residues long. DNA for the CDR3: TGTGCCACCAGCAGAGATTTGTCGCAAGAAAAACTGTTTTTT. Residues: CATSRDLSQEKLFF.

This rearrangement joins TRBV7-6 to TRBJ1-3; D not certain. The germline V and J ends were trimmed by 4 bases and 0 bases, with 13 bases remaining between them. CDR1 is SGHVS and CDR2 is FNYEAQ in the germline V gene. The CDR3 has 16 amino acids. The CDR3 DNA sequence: TGTGCCAGCAGCTCCCCCCGACAAGTCTCTGGAAACACCATATATTTT. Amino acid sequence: CASSSPRQVSGNTIYF.

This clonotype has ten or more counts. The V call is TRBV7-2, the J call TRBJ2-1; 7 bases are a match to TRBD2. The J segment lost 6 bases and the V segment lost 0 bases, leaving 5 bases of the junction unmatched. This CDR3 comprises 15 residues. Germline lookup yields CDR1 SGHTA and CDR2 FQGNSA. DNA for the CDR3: TGTGCCAGCAGCTTAGCCCCGACTAGCAGCAATGAGCAGTTCTTC. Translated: CASSLAPTSSNEQFF.

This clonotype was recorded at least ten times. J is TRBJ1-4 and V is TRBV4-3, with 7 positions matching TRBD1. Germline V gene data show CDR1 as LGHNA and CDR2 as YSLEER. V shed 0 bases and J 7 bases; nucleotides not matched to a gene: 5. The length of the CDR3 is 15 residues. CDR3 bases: TGCGCCAGCAGCCAAGATTCGGGGACAGTTGAAAAACTGTTTTTT. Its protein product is CASSQDSGTVEKLFF.